This T cell receptor (beta chain) was captured in a study of beta chain features in type 1 diabetes. What was sequenced were expressed TCRB transcripts, since all of the isolated RNA had been reverse transcribed. Sequencing used immunoSEQ multiplex PCR; TCRdb keeps in-frame clones, though not all of them. The data show 680,000 or so clones, around 15% seen once. This clone was counted a few times. Trimming pared 0 bases from V and 10 bases from J, leaving 16 bases between. Germline V lookup: CDR1 SGHDN, CDR2 FVKESK. There are 15 residues in the CDR3. The material sequenced was naive CD4+ T cells from blood. This TCR came from a man between 18 and 35 years old in good health. The chain uses TRBV14 and TRBJ2-1, with D possibly TRBD2 on 5 matching bases. This CDR3 reads CASSQDWSGPGEQFF. The CDR3 DNA reads TGTGCCAGCAGCCAAGATTGGAGCGGCCCGGGAGAGCAGTTCTTC.